The 11 T cell receptor beta chains given below trace back to one sample, sequenced in a study of blood T cell repertoires in COVID-19. Clones were sequenced by immunoSEQ multiplex PCR, and TCRdb holds only the in-frame ones, with some missing. The sample records over 200,000 clones, approximately 85% being singletons. Sequenced input: PBMCs or T cells enriched from blood (not recorded which). The source of these receptors is a woman aged 45-60 years who had recovered from COVID-19.

The chain uses TRBV5-1 and TRBJ1-5; 7 positions match TRBD1. Germline V gives CDR1 SGHRS, CDR2 YFSETQ. V lost 3 bases and J lost 2; bases outside the gene matches: 2. CDR3 length: 14 residues. This CDR3 is CASSWDSGNQPQHF. CDR3 coding DNA: TGCGCCAGCAGCTGGGACAGCGGCAATCAGCCCCAGCATTTT.

The chain couples TRBV5-1 to TRBJ2-2, with a weak D call TRBD2 (7 bases). The CDR3 is made up of 17 amino acids. Trimming removed 0 bases at V and 1 base at J, with 13 bases between. In germline, CDR1 is SGHRS, CDR2 YFSETQ. The CDR3 sequence: CASSLAGGGGNTGELFF. The DNA for the CDR3 is TGCGCCAGCAGCTTGGCGGGGGGCGGCGGGAACACCGGGGAGCTGTTTTTT.

There are a few counts of this clone. This chain links TRBV19 with TRBJ2-2; TRBD2 aligns across 11 bases. The V segment lost 5 bases and the J segment 5 bases; nucleotides outside the gene matches: 13. Looked up from germline, CDR1 is LNHDA and CDR2 is SQIVND (reference sequence). The CDR3 is 18 residues long. CDR3 sequence reads: CASSSPGLAAERTGELFF. The CDR3 DNA is TGTGCCAGTAGTTCGCCGGGACTAGCGGCGGAGAGGACCGGGGAGCTGTTTTTT.

The chain couples TRBV6-5 to TRBJ1-2, with D perhaps TRBD1 (6 bases). The CDR3 consists of 16 residues. V was shortened by 0 bases and J by 1 base, with 12 bases between the two germline ends. Germline CDR1 is MNHEY and CDR2 is SVGAGI. CDR3 nucleotides: TGTGCCAGCAGTTACTCCTGGACAGCCCTTAACTATGGCTACACCTTC. It yields the protein CASSYSWTALNYGYTF.

The rearrangement links TRBV28 to TRBJ2-7, with 7 bases that match TRBD1. This CDR3 has 17 residues. CDR1 MDHEN and CDR2 SYDVKM come from the germline V gene. J was trimmed by 7 bases and V by 8 bases; bases with no gene match: 23. CDR3 loop: CASAAGTDPPRSREQYF. CDR3 DNA: TGTGCCAGCGCCGCCGGGACAGACCCCCCGAGGTCTCGTGAGCAGTACTTC.

This clone was found once. This rearrangement joins TRBV27 to TRBJ1-6, with D uncertain. The CDR3 runs 14 residues. The V gene lost 5 bases and the J gene lost 6 bases, with 11 bases spanning the gap. Germline V gene sequence: CDR1 MNHEY, CDR2 SMNVEV (reference sequence). CDR3 amino acids: CASSPSRGNSPLHF. CDR3 DNA: TGTGCCAGCAGTCCGTCACGGGGTAATTCACCCCTCCACTTT.

The genes are TRBV6-5 and TRBJ2-1; 7 nucleotides agree with TRBD1. In germline, CDR1 is MNHEY, CDR2 SVGAGI. This CDR3 region has 15 residues. Trimming at V came to 6 bases and at J to 8 bases, leaving 13 bases not matched to a gene. The CDR3 loop reads CASSQGPEGAYEQFF. The CDR3 bases are TGTGCCAGCAGCCAGGGGCCAGAGGGGGCCTATGAGCAGTTCTTC.

The V gene is TRBV7-9, the J gene TRBJ2-7, with 8 bases that match TRBD1. Trimming took 5 bases from V and 5 from J; bases not matched to a gene: 8. CDR1 and CDR2 (germline): SEHNR, FQNEAQ (reference sequence). CDR3 size: 14 residues. CDR3 sequence: CASSSSRGLDEQYF. The CDR3 DNA sequence: TGTGCCAGCAGCAGCAGCAGGGGGCTTGACGAGCAGTACTTC.

V gene TRBV21-1 combines with J gene TRBJ1-1; the table's TRBD1 call for D was not verified on the DNA. TRBV21-1 is tagged as a pseudogene. CDR3 length: 14 residues. CDR3 in DNA: TGTGCCAGCAGCCCGCGAGACAGTTTCCCGAAAGCTTTCTTT. It codes for CASSPRDSFPKAFF.

The chain links TRBV7-2 to TRBJ1-3; 10 bases match TRBD1. The CDR3 runs 17 residues. CDR1 is SGHTA, CDR2 FQGNSA, per germline. V gave up 2 bases and J gave up 4 bases; unmatched junction bases: 8. CDR3 bases: TGTGCCAGCAGCTTAAGGACAGGGGGAACGGGCGGAAACACCATATATTTT. Translated, it gives CASSLRTGGTGGNTIYF. The variable domain in full, with the rest retrieved from reference TRBV7-2 and TRBJ1-3, is GAGVSQSPSNKVTEKGKDVELRCDPISGHTALYWYRQSLGQGLEFLIYFQGNSAPDKSGLPSDRFSAERTGGSVSTLTIQRTQQEDSAVYLCASSLRTGGTGGNTIYFGEGSWLTVV.

The chain couples TRBV5-1 to TRBJ2-3; a weak D match, TRBD2 (5 bases). V was shortened by 2 bases and J by 4 bases, with 11 bases between the two germline ends. CDR1 and CDR2 from the germline V gene are SGHRS and YFSETQ. The CDR3 length is 14 residues. The DNA for the CDR3 is TGCGCCAGCAGCTTTAGTGCGAGGGCAGATACGCAGTATTTT. It translates to CASSFSARADTQYF.